This TCR beta chain was documented in a study of T cell repertoires in cytomegalovirus infection. The germline V and J ends were trimmed by 0 bases and 5 bases, with 12 bases remaining between them. Germline CDR1 is SGHRS and CDR2 is YFSETQ. The CDR3 consists of 14 residues. TCRdb reanalysed the reads using MiXCR and keeps one entry per CDR3 protein. The sample has under 850,000 distinct CDR3 sequences; about a third are singletons. The source material was PBMCs. This rearrangement joins TRBV5-1 to TRBJ2-7; D is uncertain. The TCR originated in a human donor in good health (CMV status not recorded). Some clones in this sample may be carry-over from other donors' samples. Written as DNA, the CDR3 is TGCGCCAGCAGCTTGGGGCATTGTGTGGACGAGCAGTACTTC. Encoded protein: CASSLGHCVDEQYF.